Listed below are T cell receptor beta chains from one sample, sequenced in a study of T cells in Graves' hyperthyroidism and ophthalmopathy. TCRdb ran MiXCR on the multiplex PCR reads and lists one entry per CDR3 protein. This sample has roughly 840,000 distinct CDR3 sequences, with over 35% found just once. The material sequenced was blood. Source of these receptors: a man aged 18 to 30 with Graves' hyperthyroidism. The conserved cysteine and the conserved F or W are not part of the CDR3 here. Fields, in order: CDR3 length, V gene, CDR3 protein.

9 | TRBV2 | ASIRSDTQY
12 | TRBV7-9 | ASSLAWGKETQY
11 | TRBV7-9 | ASWEATNEKLF
9 | TRBV25-1 | ARAGNSPLH
10 | TRBV7-9 | ASSSTSGKLF
13 | TRBV9 | ASSTGTSGQETQY
10 | TRBV20-1 | SASTGTEKLF
13 | TRBV9 | ASSVGSGQSYEQY
14 | TRBV20-1 | SARDLRGGNTGELF
14 | TRBV7-2 | ASSPYLQEGYGGYT
13 | TRBV19 | ASSMVESTNEKLF
13 | TRBV5-1 | ASSLAWGAAYEQY
12 | TRBV20-1 | SAHTRQGAQPQH
12 | TRBV18 | ASSPLQDTGELF
11 | TRBV14 | ASSSDLGSPLH
12 | TRBV2 | ASSPTRTQETQY
12 | TRBV9 | ASSEGFMNTEAF
13 | TRBV5-6 | ASSLERGGHEKLF
17 | TRBV25-1 | ASSEFGTGGYDTNEKLF
14 | TRBV2 | ASSEVPGGFNQPQH
12 | TRBV5-4 | ASSSGLALNEQY
14 | TRBV14 | ASSQDGGRWNTEAF
12 | TRBV19 | ASSPVEGLTGYT
15 | TRBV12-3/TRBV12-4 | ASSEDRYPWPNEKLF
12 | TRBV24-1 | ATSGTGGGETQY
13 | TRBV4-1 | ASSQLTGTGETQY
11 | TRBV19 | ASKRTETYGYT
11 | TRBV15 | ATSRGTVYEQY
13 | TRBV7-2 | ASSPGLGLGIEQY
10 | TRBV20-1 | SALQPQETQY
11 | TRBV6-6 | ASCLLHTDTQY
12 | TRBV7-3 | ASSAGRGLGEQY
13 | TRBV10-3 | AISESTRDRGGLF
11 | TRBV7-9 | ASSLGDRSEQY
11 | TRBV7-9 | ASSSPQDGLGY
13 | TRBV4-1 | ASSQVQGSSYEQY
13 | TRBV9 | ASSQDSGNSYEQY
11 | TRBV2 | ASPRVISYGYT
14 | TRBV6-4 | ASSEPTRPDGNTIY
14 | TRBV12-3/TRBV12-4 | ASSSPQRSLSGGYT
11 | TRBV29-1 | SVLVQDTYEQY
9 | TRBV29-1 | SVAGDEKLF
13 | TRBV24-1 | ATSYEGGNTGELF
13 | TRBV5-1 | ASTIESGRGGELF
14 | TRBV4-1 | ASSQDKDGGNQPQH
12 | TRBV2 | ASSEDGVNQPQH
12 | TRBV9 | ASSVVQVRSPLH
14 | TRBV5-4 | ASSLVTSGLQETQY
13 | TRBV7-8 | ASSATEGPKETQY
13 | TRBV20-1 | SASYRRGMNTEAF
12 | TRBV10-3 | ASSYGDGVLEQY
9 | TRBV7-3 | ASSPGLGTF
15 | TRBV7-9 | ASSAGSGLAASYEQY
13 | TRBV5-1 | ASSSRTAGQSPLH